The 8 T cell receptor beta chains listed next were all sequenced from one sample in a study of blood T cell repertoires in COVID-19 (dated by TCRdb to the early 2020s). Libraries were built with the immunoSEQ multiplex PCR assay. As stored in TCRdb, this immuneACCESS dataset retains in-frame rearrangements with V and J assigned. A fraction of the clones does not appear; measured against another copy, unresolved V genes explain less than half of the discrepancy, and the remainder lacks a known reason. The sample table lists 110,000 to 150,000 clones, around 82% of them with a count of one. The ten largest make up around 6% of the sample. Sequenced input: PBMCs or T cells enriched from blood (not recorded which). Receptors originate from a woman in her 50s who had recovered from COVID-19.

This chain links TRBV29-1 with TRBJ2-3; 11 bases are a match to TRBD1. This CDR3 comprises 17 residues. Germline-derived CDR1 and CDR2 are SQVTM and ANQGSEA. V was clipped by 7 bases and J by 0 bases; unmatched bases: 12. CDR3 DNA sequence: TGCAGCGGAATCCCGGGACAGGGGGGGATAAGCACAGATACGCAGTATTTT. Amino acid sequence: CSGIPGQGGISTDTQYF.

The chain is built from TRBV10-3 and TRBJ1-2; tentatively, D is TRBD1 (5 bases). Per germline, CDR1 ENHRY and CDR2 SYGVKD. CDR3 size: 15 residues. Trimming left V 2 bases short and J 4 bases short, with 14 bases between. The CDR3 DNA reads as TGTGCCATCAGTGAGCTGGGAGGACAAGTCTATGGCTACACCTTC. Translating it yields CAISELGGQVYGYTF.

This clone was picked up a small number of times. The chain links TRBV7-2 to TRBJ1-4; TRBD1 might be the D (5 bases). Germline V gene sequence: CDR1 SGHTA, CDR2 FQGNSA. The CDR3 sequence is 16 residues long. Trimming stripped 6 bases from V and 7 bases from J, with 21 bases between. The CDR3 reads CASSLEGRGLREKLFF. DNA of the CDR3: TGTGCCAGCAGTCTTGAGGGGAGGGGACTGCGTGAAAAACTGTTTTTT.

This chain joins TRBV12-3 or TRBV12-4 and TRBJ2-7; D is perhaps TRBD2 (5 bases). V lost 3 bases and J 11 bases, leaving 11 bases between the germline ends. CDR3 length: 11 amino acids. The CDR3 nucleotides read TGTGCCAGCAGTTTCGAGGGTTTAGAGTACTTC. This encodes CASSFEGLEYF.

V and J are TRBV5-1 and TRBJ1-1; a possible D gene is TRBD1 (6 bases). Germline lookup yields CDR1 SGHRS and CDR2 YFSETQ. The CDR3 loop spans 16 amino acids. Trimming left V 2 bases short and J 11 bases short, with 25 bases between. This CDR3 is CASSLRGASNDNRAFF. CDR3 nucleotide sequence: TGCGCCAGCAGCTTACGGGGGGCGAGCAACGATAATCGGGCTTTCTTT.

The chain joins TRBV7-2 to TRBJ2-5; D may be TRBD1 (5 bases). Germline CDR1 is SGHTA and CDR2 is FQGNSA. The CDR3 is 14 amino acids. The germline V and J ends were trimmed by 2 bases and 5 bases, with 12 bases remaining between them. The CDR3 loop is CASSLQQGPETQYF. The CDR3 nucleotides read TGTGCCAGCAGCTTACAGCAGGGCCCTGAGACCCAGTACTTC. The variable domain in full, completed from reference TRBV7-2 and TRBJ2-5, reads GAGVSQSPSNKVTEKGKDVELRCDPISGHTALYWYRQSLGQGLEFLIYFQGNSAPDKSGLPSDRFSAERTGGSVSTLTIQRTQQEDSAVYLCASSLQQGPETQYFGPGTRLLVL.

The CDR3 DNA reads as TGTGCCAGCAGTTTAATGCGAGGGTATAGGGGGAATATGAACACTGAAGCTTTCTTT. This codes for CASSLMRGYRGNMNTEAFF. V and J are TRBV28 and TRBJ1-1; weak D call: TRBD1 (6 bases). The ends were cut back, 2 bases at V and 0 bases at J, with 22 bases in the middle. Germline-derived CDR1 and CDR2 are MDHEN and SYDVKM. The CDR3 contains 19 residues.

This clone occurred a few times. V is TRBV2 and J is TRBJ1-2; no clear D gene. Germline V gene data show CDR1 as SNHLY and CDR2 as FYNNEI. Trimming removed 1 base from V and 0 bases from J, with 6 bases in between. The CDR3 runs to 14 residues. As DNA, the CDR3 is TGTGCCAGCAGTGAAGACAGAGCTAACTATGGCTACACCTTC. Its translation: CASSEDRANYGYTF.